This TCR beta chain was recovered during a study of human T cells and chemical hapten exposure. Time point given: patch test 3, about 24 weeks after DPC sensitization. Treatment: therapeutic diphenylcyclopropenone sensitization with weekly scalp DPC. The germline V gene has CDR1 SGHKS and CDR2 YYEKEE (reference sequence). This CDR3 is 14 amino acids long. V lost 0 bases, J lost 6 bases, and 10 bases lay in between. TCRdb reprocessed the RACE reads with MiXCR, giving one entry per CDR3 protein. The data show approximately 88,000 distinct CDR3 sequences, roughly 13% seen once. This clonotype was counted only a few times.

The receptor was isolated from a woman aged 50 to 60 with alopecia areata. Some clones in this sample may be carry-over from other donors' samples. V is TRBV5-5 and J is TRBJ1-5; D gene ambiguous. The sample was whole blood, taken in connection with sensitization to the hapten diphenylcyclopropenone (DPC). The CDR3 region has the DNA TGTGCCAGCAGCTTGGCCCTCGGGTCTCAGCCCCAGCATTTT. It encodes CASSLALGSQPQHF. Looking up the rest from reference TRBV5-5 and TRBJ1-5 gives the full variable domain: DAGVTQSPTHLIKTRGQQVTLRCSPISGHKSVSWYQQVLGQGPQFIFQYYEKEERGRGNFPDRFSARQFPNYSSELNVNALLLGDSALYLCASSLALGSQPQHFGDGTRLSIL.